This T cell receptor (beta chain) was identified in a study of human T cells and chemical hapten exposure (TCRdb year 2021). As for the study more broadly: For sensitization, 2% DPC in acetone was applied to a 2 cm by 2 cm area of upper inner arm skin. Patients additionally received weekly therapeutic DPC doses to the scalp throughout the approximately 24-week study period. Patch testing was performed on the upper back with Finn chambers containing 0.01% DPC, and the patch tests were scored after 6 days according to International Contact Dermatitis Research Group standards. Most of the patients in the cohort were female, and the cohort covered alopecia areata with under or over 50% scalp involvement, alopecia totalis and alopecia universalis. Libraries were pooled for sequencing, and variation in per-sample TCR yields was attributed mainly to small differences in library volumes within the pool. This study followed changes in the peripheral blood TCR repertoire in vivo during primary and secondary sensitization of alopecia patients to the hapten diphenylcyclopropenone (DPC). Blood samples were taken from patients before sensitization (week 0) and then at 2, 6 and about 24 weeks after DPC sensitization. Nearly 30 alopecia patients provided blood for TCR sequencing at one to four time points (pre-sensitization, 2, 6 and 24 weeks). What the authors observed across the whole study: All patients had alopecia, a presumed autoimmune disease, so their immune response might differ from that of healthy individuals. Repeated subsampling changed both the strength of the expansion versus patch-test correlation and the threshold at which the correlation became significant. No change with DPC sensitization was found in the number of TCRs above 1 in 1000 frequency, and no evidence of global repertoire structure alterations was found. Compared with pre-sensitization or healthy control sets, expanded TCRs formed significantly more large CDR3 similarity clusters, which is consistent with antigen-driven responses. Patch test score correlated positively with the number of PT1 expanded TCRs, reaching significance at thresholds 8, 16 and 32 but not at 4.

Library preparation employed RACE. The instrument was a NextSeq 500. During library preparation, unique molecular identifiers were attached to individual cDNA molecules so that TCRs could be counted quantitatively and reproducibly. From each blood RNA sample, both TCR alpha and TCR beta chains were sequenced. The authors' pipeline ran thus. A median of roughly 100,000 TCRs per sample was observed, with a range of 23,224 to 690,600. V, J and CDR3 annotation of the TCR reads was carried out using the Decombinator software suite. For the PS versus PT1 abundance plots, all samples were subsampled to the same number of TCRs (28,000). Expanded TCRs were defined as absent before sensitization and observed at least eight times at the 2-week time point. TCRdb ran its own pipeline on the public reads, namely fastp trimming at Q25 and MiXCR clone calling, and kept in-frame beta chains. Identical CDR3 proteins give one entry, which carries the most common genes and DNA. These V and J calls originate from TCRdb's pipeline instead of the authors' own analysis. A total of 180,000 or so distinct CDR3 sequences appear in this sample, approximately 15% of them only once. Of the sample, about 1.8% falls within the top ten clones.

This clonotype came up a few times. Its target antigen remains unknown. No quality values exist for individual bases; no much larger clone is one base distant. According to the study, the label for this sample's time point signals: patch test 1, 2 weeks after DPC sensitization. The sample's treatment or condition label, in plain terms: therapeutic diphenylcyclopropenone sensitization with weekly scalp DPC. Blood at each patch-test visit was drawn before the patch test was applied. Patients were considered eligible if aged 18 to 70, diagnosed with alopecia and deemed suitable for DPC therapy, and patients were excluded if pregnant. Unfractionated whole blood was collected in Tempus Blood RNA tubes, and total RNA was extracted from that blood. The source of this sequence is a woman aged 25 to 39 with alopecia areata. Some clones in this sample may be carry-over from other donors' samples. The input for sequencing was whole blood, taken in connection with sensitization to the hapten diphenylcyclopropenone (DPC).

The DNA sequence reads TGTGCCAGCAGACTCACGAGGGTTACCGGGGAGCTGTTTTTT. This encodes CASRLTRVTGELFF. The chain employs TRBV27 and TRBJ2-2, and possibly TRBD2, on 5 matching bases. Inclusive of the bounding cysteine and phenylalanine, the CDR3 is 14 residues long. Only CDR3 DNA remains: 42 bases, in frame from the first base. CDR1 MNHEY and CDR2 SMNVEV were looked up in the germline V gene (reference sequence). V is pared back by 6 bases and J by 5 bases, with 13 bases lying between the germline termini.